A single TCR beta chain is shown here with its context. As originally analysed: Amplification of reference gene primers was used by the study to estimate nucleated cell counts. Produced via immunoSEQ multiplex PCR; TCRdb's table is partial and in-frame only. The V and J calls and clone size were taken over from that table, and D and trimming were inferred from the DNA. In the table there are about 90,000 clones, roughly 92% of which are singletons. This record belongs to a study of blood T cell repertoires in COVID-19. Study in general: COVID-19 samples, acute and convalescent, were from the United States, Italy and Spain. T cells, B-cell-depleted T cells, or PBMCs provided the cDNA or gDNA that served as material.

Germline loops: CDR1 LNHDA, CDR2 SQIVND (reference sequence). V was pared by 3 bases and J by 3 bases, with 11 bases between. The CDR3 is 15 residues long. The clonotype originates from an older woman with active COVID-19. This chain joins TRBV19 and TRBJ1-4; no definite D call. Material for sequencing was peripheral blood. CDR3 sequence reads: CASSILSTANEKLFF. DNA for the CDR3: TGTGCCAGTAGTATTCTTAGTACCGCTAATGAAAAACTGTTTTTT.